This TCR beta chain was sequenced in a study of blood T cell repertoires in COVID-19. About the research overall: COVID-19 samples collected from the United States, Italy and Spain covered acute and convalescent phases. T cells, B-cell-depleted T cells, or PBMCs supplied cDNA or gDNA.

As originally analysed: Amplifying reference gene primers gave estimates of nucleated cell counts. The method was immunoSEQ multiplex PCR; TCRdb's version includes in-frame clones alone and lacks a portion of them. V and J calls and clone size are copied from that table; D and trimming were computed from the DNA. The sample shows 150,000 to 200,000 clones, about 82% of them seen only once. Notes on this clone: The same CDR3 also results from other DNA sequences found in this sample.

Trimming pared 0 bases from V and 10 bases from J, leaving 14 bases between. Germline CDR1 and CDR2: SGHRS and YFSETQ. The CDR3 runs to 14 residues. Input material: peripheral blood. The chain uses TRBV5-1 and TRBJ2-1, with a possible D match to TRBD2 (7 bases). The clonotype was recovered from a man between 65 and 85 years old with active or convalescent COVID-19. CDR3 in amino acids: CASSLDWGRGEQFF. CDR3 coding DNA: TGCGCCAGCAGCTTGGACTGGGGGCGGGGGGAGCAGTTCTTC.